A selection of T cell receptor beta chains follows, all from one sample in a study of OX40 agonist ivuxolimab in advanced cancers. Method: immunoSEQ multiplex PCR; TCRdb's copy keeps in-frame clones and lacks some. This sample has about 70,000 clones, with just over 85% found just once. Here the sequenced sample was CD4+ or CD8+ T cells sorted from blood, taken in a trial of the OX40 agonist ivuxolimab. The receptors here all came from an adult with an advanced solid tumor such as melanoma, head and neck, liver or kidney cancer. The CDR3 runs from the conserved cysteine through the conserved F or W. The order of the fields is V gene, J gene, CDR3 protein.

TRBV7-9	TRBJ2-3	CASSLVLAGAPSTDTQYF
TRBV6-6	TRBJ2-1	CASSSPDRGRNEQFF
TRBV2	TRBJ2-6	CASSDVSGANVLTF
TRBV28	TRBJ2-5	CASRPPGARETQYF
TRBV19	TRBJ1-1	CASKGPGEAFF
TRBV7-9	TRBJ1-6	CASSLVGGNSPLHF
TRBV19	TRBJ2-1	CASSIPRQGANEQFF
TRBV28	TRBJ2-5	CASSSGLYETQYF
TRBV7-6	TRBJ2-3	CASSFSRGRTDTQYF
TRBV6-1	TRBJ1-5	CASSEVQIPRPQHF
TRBV30	TRBJ1-6	CAWRSIGHNSPLHF
TRBV5-1	TRBJ2-7	CASSLGDRSSYEQYF
TRBV11-3	TRBJ2-5	CASSFRREKETQYF
TRBV28	TRBJ1-1	CASSSMAGGVPEAFF
TRBV10-3	TRBJ1-1	CAIRTGATEAFF
TRBV5-1	TRBJ1-1	CASSLGGAGNTEAFF
TRBV19	TRBJ2-2	CASIGTTLKGTGELFF
TRBV2	TRBJ2-1	CATSSGTSGNNEQFF
TRBV12-2	TRBJ1-5	CASRLVVLQGSRSNQPQHF
TRBV7-9	TRBJ1-2	CASSPASRYGYTF
TRBV20-1	TRBJ2-7	CSARQDYEQYF
TRBV28	TRBJ1-5	CASTPSVGPQHF
TRBV9	TRBJ1-5	CASSRTEGSNQPQHF
TRBV11-3	TRBJ1-4	CASSTQGSPPKF
TRBV28	TRBJ2-7	CALGGQREQYF
TRBV18	TRBJ2-2	CASSPRVAGELFF
TRBV10-3	TRBJ2-3	CAISEKREGRDTQYF
TRBV9	TRBJ1-5	CASSVGLGDSPQHF
TRBV5-5	TRBJ2-1	CASSGGTGRVNEQFF
TRBV5-1	TRBJ2-7	CASSFLQGTPGEQYF
TRBV15	TRBJ1-4	CATSREGTNEKLFF
TRBV30	TRBJ1-5	CAFVTEGHSNQPQHF
TRBV15	TRBJ2-1	CATSRDSYSYNEQFF
TRBV7-6	TRBJ1-5	CASSFQGLQPQHF
TRBV5-4	TRBJ2-7	CASSSFEQYF
TRBV25-1	TRBJ2-1	CASMGLAGGPYNEQFF
TRBV6-5	TRBJ2-7	CASSYSGSGSYEQYF
TRBV6-1	TRBJ1-2	CATRDNTAHGYTF
TRBV9	TRBJ2-2	CASSEQGAFGGELFF